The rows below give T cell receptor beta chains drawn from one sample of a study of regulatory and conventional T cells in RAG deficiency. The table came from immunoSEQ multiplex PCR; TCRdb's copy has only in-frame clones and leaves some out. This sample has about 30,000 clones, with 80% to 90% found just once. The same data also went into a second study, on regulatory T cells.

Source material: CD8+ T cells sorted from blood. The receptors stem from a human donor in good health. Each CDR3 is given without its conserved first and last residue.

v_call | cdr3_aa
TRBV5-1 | ASSRTSGREQY
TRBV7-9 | ASSDSSGGLLQETQY
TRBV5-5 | ASIPLAYSYEQY
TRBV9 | ASTSLGGAEGYT
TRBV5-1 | ASSLYRTGVNEQF
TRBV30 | AWDFTSDNTGELF
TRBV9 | ASSYSRGDNEKLF
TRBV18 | ATTGSNLYEQY
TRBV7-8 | ASSSLPGQANTEAF
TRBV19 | ASIPSTSGAYNEQF
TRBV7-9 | ASSSGENTGELF
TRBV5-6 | ASSPPSDGTSGGTGELF
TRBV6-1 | ASSEDNGGNYGYT
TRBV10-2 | ASSWGTGGSFNEQF
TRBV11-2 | ASSFGGGTYEQY
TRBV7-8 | ASSLASGGGYNEQF
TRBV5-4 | ASRPDQGPTEAF
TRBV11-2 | ASSSGTNYGYT
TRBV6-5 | ASSFLAGGPTDEQY
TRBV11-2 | ASSYSGGSDYEQY
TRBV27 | ASSLIPDRGEAF
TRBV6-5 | ASRRGLRTDTQY
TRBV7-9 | ASRGGTEAF
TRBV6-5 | ASSPGTGQPQH
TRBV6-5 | ASSYSRGTEAF
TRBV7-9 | ASSLVSASKGEQY
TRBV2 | ASSEEGGFDEQY
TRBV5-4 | ASSFIRTSGGSYNEQF
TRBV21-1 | ASSGRESYEQY
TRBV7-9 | ASSGGRTDPSYNEQF
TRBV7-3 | ASSLDQGTDTQY
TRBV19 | ASSITPGATYEQY
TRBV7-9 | ASSLNSLNTEAF